A single sample gave rise to the 3 T cell receptor beta chains below, sequenced in a study of T-cell memory formation after mild COVID-19. TCRdb re-analysed the 5' RACE reads in MiXCR, keeping a single row per CDR3 protein. The profile shows 27,000 or so distinct CDR3 sequences, about 8% of them singletons. The specimen was PBMCs or a T cell subset sorted from them (not recorded which). All receptors derive from an adult woman who had mild COVID-19 (a few samples of this study predate the infection). Cell type and time point are not known.

In this sample, this clonotype turned up many times. The chain employs TRBV28 and TRBJ1-2; D gene ambiguous. Trimming cost V 6 bases and J 8 bases, with 19 bases left between them. The CDR3 contains 14 residues. In germline, CDR1 is MDHEN, CDR2 SYDVKM. The CDR3 sequence: CASRTTRLPGGYTF. CDR3 nucleotide sequence: TGTGCCAGCAGGACGACCCGCCTACCAGGCGGCTACACCTTC.

This clonotype was seen ten or more times. The chain links TRBV12-3 or TRBV12-4 to TRBJ1-1; no firm D call. CDR3 length: 12 amino acids. V dropped 4 bases and J dropped 11 bases, with 14 bases sitting between them. In nucleotides, the CDR3 is TGTGCCAGCAGTTCGGTACCCCACGAGGCTTTCTTT. Amino acids: CASSSVPHEAFF.

Ten or more counts support this clonotype. V and J are TRBV7-2 and TRBJ1-6; no firm D call. The CDR3 is made up of 14 amino acids. Trimming pared 6 bases from V and 6 bases from J, leaving 12 bases between. The germline V gene encodes CDR1 SGHTA and CDR2 FQGNSA. The CDR3 spells CASRGQRGNSPLHF. The CDR3 nucleotides read TGTGCCAGCAGGGGTCAGCGGGGTAATTCACCCCTCCACTTT.